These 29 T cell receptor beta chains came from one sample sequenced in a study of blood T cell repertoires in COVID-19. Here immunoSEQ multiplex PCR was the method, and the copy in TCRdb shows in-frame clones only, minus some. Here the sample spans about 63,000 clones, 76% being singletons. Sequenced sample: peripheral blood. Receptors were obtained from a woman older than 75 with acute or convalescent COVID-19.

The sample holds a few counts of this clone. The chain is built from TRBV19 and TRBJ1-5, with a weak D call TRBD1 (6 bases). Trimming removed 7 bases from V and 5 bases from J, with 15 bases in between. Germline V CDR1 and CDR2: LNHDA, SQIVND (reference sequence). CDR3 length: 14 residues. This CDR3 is CASTMGGGYQPQHF. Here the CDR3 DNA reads TGTGCCAGTACTATGGGGGGGGGCTATCAGCCCCAGCATTTT.

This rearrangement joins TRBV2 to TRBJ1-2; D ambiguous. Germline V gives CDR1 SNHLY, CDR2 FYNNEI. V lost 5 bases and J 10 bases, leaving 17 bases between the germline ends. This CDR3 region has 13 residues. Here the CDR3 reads CASSPGPRRDYTF. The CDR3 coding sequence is TGTGCCAGCAGTCCTGGGCCCCGACGGGACTACACCTTC.

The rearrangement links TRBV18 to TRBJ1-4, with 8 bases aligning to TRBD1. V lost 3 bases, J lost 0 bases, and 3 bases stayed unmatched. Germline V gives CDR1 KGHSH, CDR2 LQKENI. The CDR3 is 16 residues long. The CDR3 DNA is TGTGCCAGCTCACCTGGACAGGGCTCAACTAATGAAAAACTGTTTTTT. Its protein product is CASSPGQGSTNEKLFF.

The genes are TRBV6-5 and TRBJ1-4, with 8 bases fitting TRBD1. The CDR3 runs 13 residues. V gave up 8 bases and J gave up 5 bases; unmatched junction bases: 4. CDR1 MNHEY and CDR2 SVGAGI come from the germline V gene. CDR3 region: CASGGQANEKLFF. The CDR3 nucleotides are TGTGCCAGCGGGGGACAGGCAAATGAAAAACTGTTTTTT.

CDR3 nucleotide sequence: TGCAGCGTTTTGGCCGGGGGAGAGACCCAGTACTTC. It is translated as CSVLAGGETQYF. This chain connects TRBV29-1 to TRBJ2-5; tentative D call: TRBD2 (6 bases). The CDR3 is 12 residues long. The germline V gene encodes CDR1 SQVTM and CDR2 ANQGSEA. Trimming left V 5 bases short and J 4 bases short, with 11 bases between. Full variable domain (remainder filled in from reference TRBV29-1 and TRBJ2-5): SAVISQKPSRDICQRGTSLTIQCQVDSQVTMMFWYRQQPGQSLTLIATANQGSEATYESGFVIDKFPISRPNLTFSTLTVSNMSPEDSSIYLCSVLAGGETQYFGPGTRLLVL.

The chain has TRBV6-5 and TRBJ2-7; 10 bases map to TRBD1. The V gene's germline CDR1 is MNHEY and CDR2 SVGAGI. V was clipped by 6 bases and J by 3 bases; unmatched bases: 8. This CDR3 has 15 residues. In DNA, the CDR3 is TGTGCCAGCAGGGCCCGGGACAGGGGAAGCTACGAGCAGTACTTC. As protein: CASRARDRGSYEQYF.

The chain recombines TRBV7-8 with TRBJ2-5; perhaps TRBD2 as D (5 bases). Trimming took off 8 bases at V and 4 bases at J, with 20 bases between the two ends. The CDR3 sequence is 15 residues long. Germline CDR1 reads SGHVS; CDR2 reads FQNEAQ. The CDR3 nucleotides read TGTGCCAGCCACCCTGCCCGCGGGTACGGAGAGACCCAGTACTTC. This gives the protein CASHPARGYGETQYF.

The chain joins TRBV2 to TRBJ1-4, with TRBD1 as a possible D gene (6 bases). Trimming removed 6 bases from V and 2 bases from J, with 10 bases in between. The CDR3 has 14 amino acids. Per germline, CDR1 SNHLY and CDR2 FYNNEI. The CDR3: CASSLQGTNEKLFF. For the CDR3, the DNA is TGTGCCAGCAGCCTACAGGGCACTAATGAAAAACTGTTTTTT.

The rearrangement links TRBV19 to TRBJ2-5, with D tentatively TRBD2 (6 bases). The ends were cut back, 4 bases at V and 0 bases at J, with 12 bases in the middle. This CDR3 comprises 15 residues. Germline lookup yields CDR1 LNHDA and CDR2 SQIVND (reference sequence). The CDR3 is CASSTSATYQETQYF. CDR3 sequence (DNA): TGTGCCAGTAGTACTAGCGCGACGTACCAAGAGACCCAGTACTTC.

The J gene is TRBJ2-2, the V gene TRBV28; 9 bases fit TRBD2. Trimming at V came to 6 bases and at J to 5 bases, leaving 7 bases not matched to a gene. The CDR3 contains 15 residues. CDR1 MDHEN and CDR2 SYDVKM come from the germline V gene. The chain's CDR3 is CASSPPAGGTGELFF. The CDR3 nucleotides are TGTGCCAGCAGCCCCCCCGCGGGAGGGACCGGGGAGCTGTTTTTT.

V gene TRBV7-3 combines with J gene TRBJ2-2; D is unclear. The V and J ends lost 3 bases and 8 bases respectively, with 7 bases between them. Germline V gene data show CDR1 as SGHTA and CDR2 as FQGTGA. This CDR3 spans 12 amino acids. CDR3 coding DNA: TGTGCCAGCAGCTTCCTGGAGGGGGAGCTGTTTTTT. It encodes CASSFLEGELFF.

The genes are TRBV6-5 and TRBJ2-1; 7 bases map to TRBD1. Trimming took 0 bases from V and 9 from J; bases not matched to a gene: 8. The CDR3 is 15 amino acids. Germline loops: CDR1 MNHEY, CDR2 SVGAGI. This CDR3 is CASSYSQRGQGEQFF. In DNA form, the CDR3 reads TGTGCCAGCAGTTACTCCCAGAGGGGGCAAGGTGAGCAGTTCTTC.

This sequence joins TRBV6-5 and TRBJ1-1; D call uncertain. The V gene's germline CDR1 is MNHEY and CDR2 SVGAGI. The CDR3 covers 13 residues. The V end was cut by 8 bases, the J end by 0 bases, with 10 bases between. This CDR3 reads CASRTQVNTEAFF. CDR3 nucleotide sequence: TGTGCCAGCCGTACCCAGGTGAACACTGAAGCTTTCTTT.

This CDR3 reads CASSRAGFNEKLFF. CDR3 DNA sequence: TGTGCCAGCAGCCGTGCGGGGTTTAATGAAAAACTGTTTTTT. The chain carries TRBV28 and TRBJ1-4; D not resolved. The ends were cut back, 6 bases at V and 4 bases at J, with 12 bases in the middle. The CDR3 runs 14 residues. The germline V gene encodes CDR1 MDHEN and CDR2 SYDVKM.

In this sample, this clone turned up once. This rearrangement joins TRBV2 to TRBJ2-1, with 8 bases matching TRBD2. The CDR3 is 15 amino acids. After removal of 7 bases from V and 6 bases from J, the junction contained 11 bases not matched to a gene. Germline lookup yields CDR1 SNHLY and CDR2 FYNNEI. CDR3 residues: CASTTSSGIPNEQFF. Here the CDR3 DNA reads TGTGCCAGCACTACGAGTAGCGGGATACCCAATGAGCAGTTCTTC. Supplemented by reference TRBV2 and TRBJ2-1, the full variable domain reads EPEVTQTPSHQVTQMGQEVILRCVPISNHLYFYWYRQILGQKVEFLVSFYNNEISEKSEIFDDQFSVERPDGSNFTLKIRSTKLEDSAMYFCASTTSSGIPNEQFFGPGTRLTVL.

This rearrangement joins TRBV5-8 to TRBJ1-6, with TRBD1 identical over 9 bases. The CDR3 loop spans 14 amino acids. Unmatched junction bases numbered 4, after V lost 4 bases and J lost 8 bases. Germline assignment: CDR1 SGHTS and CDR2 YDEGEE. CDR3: CASSPRTGDSPLHF. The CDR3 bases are TGTGCCAGCAGCCCTCGGACAGGGGATTCACCCCTCCACTTT.

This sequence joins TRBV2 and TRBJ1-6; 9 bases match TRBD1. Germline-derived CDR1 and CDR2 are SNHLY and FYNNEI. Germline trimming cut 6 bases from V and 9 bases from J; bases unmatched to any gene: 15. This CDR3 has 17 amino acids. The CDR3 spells CASRPGFTGGWGSPLHF. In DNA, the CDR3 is TGTGCCAGCAGGCCCGGCTTTACAGGGGGCTGGGGTTCACCCCTCCACTTT.

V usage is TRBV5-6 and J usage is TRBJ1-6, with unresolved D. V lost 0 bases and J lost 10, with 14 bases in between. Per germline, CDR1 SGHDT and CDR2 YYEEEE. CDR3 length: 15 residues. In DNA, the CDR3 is TGTGCCAGCAGCTTGGGCCCGCAAGAGGGCTCACCCCTCCACTTT. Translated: CASSLGPQEGSPLHF.

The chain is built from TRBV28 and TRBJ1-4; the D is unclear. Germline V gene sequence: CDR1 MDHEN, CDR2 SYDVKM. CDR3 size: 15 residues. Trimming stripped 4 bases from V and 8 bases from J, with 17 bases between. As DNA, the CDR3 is TGTGCCAGCAGTTCCGCTCCTTCGACTTCCGAAAAACTGTTTTTT. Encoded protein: CASSSAPSTSEKLFF.

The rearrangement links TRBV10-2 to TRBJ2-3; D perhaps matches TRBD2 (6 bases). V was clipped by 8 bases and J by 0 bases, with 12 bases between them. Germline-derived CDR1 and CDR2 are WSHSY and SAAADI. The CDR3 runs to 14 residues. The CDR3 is CASLAGGSTDTQYF. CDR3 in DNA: TGCGCCAGCCTAGCAGGAGGGAGCACAGATACGCAGTATTTT.

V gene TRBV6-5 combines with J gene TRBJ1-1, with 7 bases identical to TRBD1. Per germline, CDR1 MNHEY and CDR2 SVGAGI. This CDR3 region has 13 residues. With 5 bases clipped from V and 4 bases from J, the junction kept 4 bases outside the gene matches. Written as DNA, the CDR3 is TGTGCCAGCAGTCCGGGACAGCTCACTGAAGCTTTCTTT. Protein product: CASSPGQLTEAFF.

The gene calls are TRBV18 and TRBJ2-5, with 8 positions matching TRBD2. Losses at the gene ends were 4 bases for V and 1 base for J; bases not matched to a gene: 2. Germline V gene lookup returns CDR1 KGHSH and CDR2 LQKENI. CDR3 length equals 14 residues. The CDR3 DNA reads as TGTGCCAGCTCACTAGCGGGACCCCAAGAGACCCAGTACTTC. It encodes CASSLAGPQETQYF.

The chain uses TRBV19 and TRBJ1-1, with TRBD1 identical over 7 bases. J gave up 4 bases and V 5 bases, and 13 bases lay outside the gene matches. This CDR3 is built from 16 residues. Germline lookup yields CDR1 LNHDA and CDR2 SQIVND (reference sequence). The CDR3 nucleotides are TGTGCCAGTAGTCCACGACAGGGTATGAGTAGCACTGAAGCTTTCTTT. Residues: CASSPRQGMSSTEAFF. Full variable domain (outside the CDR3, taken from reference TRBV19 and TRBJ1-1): DGGITQSPKYLFRKEGQNVTLSCEQNLNHDAMYWYRQDPGQGLRLIYYSQIVNDFQKGDIAEGYSVSREKKESFPLTVTSAQKNPTAFYLCASSPRQGMSSTEAFFGQGTRLTVV.

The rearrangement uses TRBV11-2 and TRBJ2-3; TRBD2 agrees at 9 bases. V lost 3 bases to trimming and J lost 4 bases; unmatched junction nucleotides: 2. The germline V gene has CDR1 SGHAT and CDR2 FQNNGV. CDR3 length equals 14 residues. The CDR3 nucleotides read TGTGCCAGCAGCTTGTTAGCGGGAGCAGATACGCAGTATTTT. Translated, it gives CASSLLAGADTQYF. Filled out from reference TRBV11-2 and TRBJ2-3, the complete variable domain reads EAGVAQSPRYKIIEKRQSVAFWCNPISGHATLYWYQQILGQGPKLLIQFQNNGVVDDSQLPKDRFSAERLKGVDSTLKIQPAKLEDSAVYLCASSLLAGADTQYFGPGTRLTVL.

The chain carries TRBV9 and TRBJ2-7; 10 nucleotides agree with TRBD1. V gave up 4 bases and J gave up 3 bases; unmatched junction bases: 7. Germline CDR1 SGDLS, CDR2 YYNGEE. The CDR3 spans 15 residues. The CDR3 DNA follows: TGTGCCAGCAGCCTGGGACAGGGGCCTATCTACGAGCAGTACTTC. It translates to CASSLGQGPIYEQYF.

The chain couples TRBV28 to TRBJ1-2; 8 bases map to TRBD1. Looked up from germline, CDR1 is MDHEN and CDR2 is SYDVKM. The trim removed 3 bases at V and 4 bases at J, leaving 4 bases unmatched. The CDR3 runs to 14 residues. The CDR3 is CASSFDRGAYGYTF. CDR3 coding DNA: TGTGCCAGCAGTTTTGACAGGGGAGCCTATGGCTACACCTTC.

Written as DNA, the CDR3 is TGTGCCAGCAGTTACTCATCTAGCGGGAGAGGCATTCAGTACTTC. Amino acids: CASSYSSSGRGIQYF. The V and J genes are TRBV6-5 and TRBJ2-4; 10 positions match TRBD2. This CDR3 is built from 15 residues. V trimming: 0 bases; J trimming: 9 bases; junction bases outside the gene matches: 5. The germline CDR1 and CDR2 sequences are MNHEY and SVGAGI.

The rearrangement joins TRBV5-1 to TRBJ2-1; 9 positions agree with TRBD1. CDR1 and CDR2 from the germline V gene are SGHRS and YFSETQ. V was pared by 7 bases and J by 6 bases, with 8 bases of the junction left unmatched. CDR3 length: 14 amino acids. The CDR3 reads CASGKQGASNEQFF. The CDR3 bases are TGCGCCAGCGGAAAACAGGGGGCGAGCAATGAGCAGTTCTTC.

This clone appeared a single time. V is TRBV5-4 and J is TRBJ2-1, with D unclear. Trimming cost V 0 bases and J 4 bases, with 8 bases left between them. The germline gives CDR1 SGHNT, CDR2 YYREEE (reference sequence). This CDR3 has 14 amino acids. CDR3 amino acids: CASSLGHQYNEQFF. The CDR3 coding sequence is TGTGCCAGCAGCTTGGGACACCAATACAATGAGCAGTTCTTC. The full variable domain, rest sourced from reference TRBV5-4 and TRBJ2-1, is ETGVTQSPTHLIKTRGQQVTLRCSSQSGHNTVSWYQQALGQGPQFIFQYYREEENGRGNFPPRFSGLQFPNYSSELNVNALELDDSALYLCASSLGHQYNEQFFGPGTRLTVL.